These 23 T cell receptor beta chains originate from one sample sequenced in a study of OX40 agonist ivuxolimab in advanced cancers. Assay used: immunoSEQ multiplex PCR; TCRdb lists only in-frame clones, some missing. Among around 35,000 clones listed, approximately 82% were seen once. The specimen was CD4+ or CD8+ T cells sorted from blood, collected in a trial of the OX40 agonist ivuxolimab. These receptors came from an adult with an advanced solid tumor such as melanoma, head and neck, liver or kidney cancer.

This rearrangement joins TRBV6-1 to TRBJ1-5; D unresolved. Germline-derived CDR1 and CDR2 are MNHNS and SASEGT. V dropped 7 bases and J dropped 0 bases, with 13 bases sitting between them. The CDR3 sequence is 15 residues long. This CDR3 is CASMSDLYSNQPQHF. CDR3 DNA sequence: TGTGCCAGCATGTCCGACTTGTATAGCAATCAGCCCCAGCATTTT.

This CDR3 reads CASSIGGTGGEKLFF. The CDR3 region has the DNA TGTGCCAGTTCTATAGGTGGGACAGGGGGTGAAAAACTGTTTTTT. The V and J genes are TRBV19 and TRBJ1-4, with 11 bases lining up with TRBD1. CDR1 LNHDA and CDR2 SQIVND come from the germline V gene (reference sequence). The trim removed 8 bases at V and 7 bases at J, leaving 9 bases unmatched. The CDR3 loop spans 15 amino acids.

This clone was detected a few times. This chain links TRBV28 with TRBJ2-1, with D hard to call. CDR3 size: 16 residues. Trimming pared 2 bases from V and 0 bases from J, leaving 11 bases between. Germline V gene lookup returns CDR1 MDHEN and CDR2 SYDVKM. This CDR3 is CASSLLSRSSYNEQFF. CDR3 sequence (DNA): TGTGCCAGCAGTTTACTTAGCCGGAGCTCCTACAATGAGCAGTTCTTC.

The J gene is TRBJ2-7, the V gene TRBV11-2, with TRBD2 matching over 14 bases. This CDR3 region has 14 residues. Germline trimming cut 5 bases from V and 6 bases from J; bases unmatched to any gene: 3. The V gene's germline CDR1 is SGHAT and CDR2 FQNNGV. CDR3 residues: CASSMGLAGAEQYF. CDR3 nucleotides: TGTGCCAGCAGCATGGGACTAGCGGGAGCCGAGCAGTACTTC.

This clone was seen more than once but under ten times. CDR3 region: CATKKEFSNTGELFF. The CDR3 DNA is TGTGCCACTAAAAAAGAGTTTTCGAACACCGGGGAGCTGTTTTTT. The V call is TRBV10-3, the J call TRBJ2-2; D remains unclear. CDR3 size: 15 residues. The germline V gene encodes CDR1 ENHRY and CDR2 SYGVKD. V was cut by 10 bases and J by 0 bases, with 15 bases left in between.

V gene TRBV5-5 combines with J gene TRBJ2-3, with D perhaps TRBD1 or TRBD2 (5 bases each). V was pared by 4 bases and J by 2 bases, with 17 bases between. Germline V CDR1 and CDR2: SGHKS, YYEKEE (reference sequence). CDR3 length equals 16 residues. The CDR3 bases are TGTGCCAGCAGCACCGAGGGCAGGGTGACCACAGATACGCAGTATTTT. This encodes CASSTEGRVTTDTQYF.

With regard to this clone: Other DNA sequences within the sample encode an identical CDR3. The V and J genes are TRBV15 and TRBJ2-2, with TRBD1 identical over 10 bases. In germline, CDR1 is LNHNV, CDR2 YYDKDF (reference sequence). V lost 5 bases and J lost 7; bases outside the gene matches: 10. CDR3 length: 16 amino acids. The CDR3 DNA sequence: TGTGCCACCAGCCCAAGCCGGACAGGGGGGGTCGGGGAGCTGTTTTTT. Translated: CATSPSRTGGVGELFF. The full variable domain, its missing parts supplied by reference TRBV15 and TRBJ2-2, is DAMVIQNPRYQVTQFGKPVTLSCSQTLNHNVMYWYQQKSSQAPKLLFHYYDKDFNNEADTPDNFQSRRPNTSFCFLDIRSPGLGDTAMYLCATSPSRTGGVGELFFGEGSRLTVL.

The CDR3 protein is CASSSTGTGVVAFF. The CDR3 nucleotides read TGTGCCAGCAGCTCAACCGGGACAGGGGTTGTAGCTTTCTTT. The chain is built from TRBV5-5 and TRBJ1-1; 10 bases fit TRBD1. Trimming removed 3 bases from V and 10 bases from J; junction bases left unmatched: 9. CDR3 length equals 14 residues. Per the germline V gene, CDR1 is SGHKS and CDR2 is YYEKEE (reference sequence).

The rearrangement uses TRBV5-1 and TRBJ2-2; 11 bases agree with TRBD2. The CDR3 has 16 amino acids. The V gene's germline CDR1 is SGHRS and CDR2 YFSETQ. V was pared by 4 bases and J by 1 base, with 3 bases of the junction left unmatched. The CDR3 spells CASSQGTSGNTGELFF. DNA of the CDR3: TGCGCCAGCAGCCAGGGGACTAGCGGGAACACCGGGGAGCTGTTTTTT. Full variable domain (remainder filled in from reference TRBV5-1 and TRBJ2-2): KAGVTQTPRYLIKTRGQQVTLSCSPISGHRSVSWYQQTPGQGLQFLFEYFSETQRNKGNFPGRFSGRQFSNSRSEMNVSTLELGDSALYLCASSQGTSGNTGELFFGEGSRLTVL.

The V call is TRBV19, the J call TRBJ1-1; maybe TRBD1 (5 bases). Germline-derived CDR1 and CDR2 are LNHDA and SQIVND (reference sequence). The CDR3 loop spans 14 amino acids. V dropped 9 bases and J dropped 0 bases, with 14 bases sitting between them. This chain's CDR3 is CARRGTGVNTEAFF. DNA for the CDR3: TGTGCCAGAAGAGGAACAGGCGTGAACACTGAAGCTTTCTTT.

This clone was seen only a few times. This rearrangement joins TRBV7-2 to TRBJ1-1, with D perhaps matching TRBD1 (6 bases). CDR1 is SGHTA and CDR2 is FQGNSA in the germline V gene. Trimming shortened V by 1 base and J by 6 bases, and 9 bases separated the two germline ends. There are 13 residues in the CDR3. CDR3 loop: CASSLGQGSEAFF. The CDR3 nucleotides are TGTGCCAGCAGCTTAGGGCAGGGGTCTGAAGCTTTCTTT.

This clone appeared a single time. The chain uses TRBV7-2 and TRBJ2-5; 10 bases fit TRBD1. The end of the DNA aligns better with TRBJ2-7, so the J call may be wrong. This CDR3 has 15 residues. CDR1 is SGHTA, CDR2 FQGNSA, per germline. DNA of the CDR3: TGTGCCAGCAGCTTAAAGCGGGACAGGGGCAGCGAGCAGTACTTC. This translates into CASSLKRDRGSEQYF.

This clone was recorded a few times. CDR3 amino acids: CASSPGVLRSYEQYF. The CDR3 nucleotides read TGTGCCAGCAGTCCCGGAGTCTTGCGCTCCTACGAGCAGTACTTC. The chain uses TRBV9 and TRBJ2-7; D is ambiguous. The CDR3 is 15 residues long. V shed 5 bases and J shed 0 bases, with 15 bases lying between them. Germline CDR1 SGDLS, CDR2 YYNGEE.

The CDR3 here is CASSLDIRLAGDNEQFF. DNA of the CDR3: TGTGCCAGCAGCTTAGATATTCGACTAGCGGGGGACAATGAGCAGTTCTTC. The chain combines TRBV11-2 with TRBJ2-1, with 12 positions matching TRBD2. The germline V gene has CDR1 SGHAT and CDR2 FQNNGV. Unmatched junction bases numbered 5, after V lost 0 bases and J lost 5 bases. The CDR3 runs 17 residues.

This clone has just a few counts. This chain links TRBV18 with TRBJ2-1; 13 bases line up with TRBD2. V gave up 6 bases and J gave up 6 bases; unmatched junction bases: 5. The germline gives CDR1 KGHSH, CDR2 LQKENI. This CDR3 has 15 amino acids. The CDR3 region has the DNA TGTGCCAGCTCGCCTACTAGCGGGGGGGCCAATGAGCAGTTCTTC. This codes for CASSPTSGGANEQFF. The whole variable domain, remainder taken from reference TRBV18 and TRBJ2-1, is NAGVMQNPRHLVRRRGQEARLRCSPMKGHSHVYWYRQLPEEGLKFMVYLQKENIIDESGMPKERFSAEFPKEGPSILRIQQVVRGDSAAYFCASSPTSGGANEQFFGPGTRLTVL.

V usage is TRBV19 and J usage is TRBJ1-5, with unresolved D. Looked up from germline, CDR1 is LNHDA and CDR2 is SQIVND (reference sequence). CDR3 size: 14 residues. Trimming removed 4 bases at V and 2 bases at J, with 9 bases between. CDR3 nucleotide sequence: TGTGCCAGTAGTAACCGAGGAGGCAATCAGCCCCAGCATTTT. Encoded protein: CASSNRGGNQPQHF. Looking up the rest from reference TRBV19 and TRBJ1-5 gives the full variable domain: DGGITQSPKYLFRKEGQNVTLSCEQNLNHDAMYWYRQDPGQGLRLIYYSQIVNDFQKGDIAEGYSVSREKKESFPLTVTSAQKNPTAFYLCASSNRGGNQPQHFGDGTRLSIL.

The chain has TRBV5-1 and TRBJ2-3; D perhaps matches TRBD2 (6 bases). With 6 bases removed from V and 2 bases from J, the gap between germline ends came to 13 bases. In germline, CDR1 is SGHRS, CDR2 YFSETQ. This CDR3 is built from 14 residues. The chain's CDR3 is CASTPWGVTDTQYF. The CDR3 DNA reads as TGCGCCAGCACGCCTTGGGGGGTCACAGATACGCAGTATTTT.

The genes are TRBV11-2 and TRBJ2-3; no clear D gene. There are 12 residues in the CDR3. CDR1 is SGHAT, CDR2 FQNNGV, per germline. Trimming took off 4 bases at V and 0 bases at J, with 2 bases between the two ends. The CDR3 spells CASSSSTDTQYF. The CDR3 bases are TGTGCCAGCAGCTCAAGCACAGATACGCAGTATTTT.

The DNA of the CDR3 is TGTGCCTGGAGCGGGACTAGCGGGAGCTCCTACGAGCAGTACTTC. It encodes CAWSGTSGSSYEQYF. The chain employs TRBV30 and TRBJ2-7; 14 bases are a match to TRBD2. Trimming removed 3 bases from V and 0 bases from J; junction bases left unmatched: 1. The CDR3 is 15 amino acids. Germline V gene data show CDR1 as GTSNPN and CDR2 as SVGIG (reference sequence).

Only one count was recorded for this clone. The CDR3: CASSFRNANTEAFF. Written as DNA, the CDR3 is TGTGCCAGCAGTTTTCGGAACGCGAACACTGAAGCTTTCTTT. This chain uses TRBV28 with TRBJ1-1, with D unresolved. CDR1 MDHEN and CDR2 SYDVKM come from the germline V gene. The CDR3 runs 14 residues. V shed 3 bases and J shed 1 base, with 9 bases lying between them. Complete variable domain (other parts from reference TRBV28 and TRBJ1-1): DVKVTQSSRYLVKRTGEKVFLECVQDMDHENMFWYRQDPGLGLRLIYFSYDVKMKEKGDIPEGYSVSREKKERFSLILESASTNQTSMYLCASSFRNANTEAFFGQGTRLTVV.

This sequence joins TRBV28 and TRBJ2-5; no clear D. Germline V lookup: CDR1 MDHEN, CDR2 SYDVKM. The CDR3 runs to 17 residues. V gave up 2 bases and J gave up 5 bases, with 21 bases separating them. DNA of the CDR3: TGTGCCAGCAGTTTAGACGTTGGAACGGTGTACTCGGAGACCCAGTACTTC. Amino acid sequence: CASSLDVGTVYSETQYF.

This chain uses TRBV2 with TRBJ2-7; tentatively, D is TRBD2 (5 bases). Per germline, CDR1 SNHLY and CDR2 FYNNEI. Trimming pared 10 bases from V and 3 bases from J, leaving 16 bases between. This CDR3 is built from 13 residues. The CDR3 region is CATTDGLHYEQYF. The CDR3 DNA reads TGTGCCACCACGGACGGACTCCACTACGAGCAGTACTTC.

This chain uses TRBV4-1 with TRBJ1-3; D remains unclear. The CDR3 covers 21 residues. Trimming took off 2 bases at V and 0 bases at J, with 26 bases between the two ends. Germline V gene sequence: CDR1 MGHRA, CDR2 YSYEKL. CDR3 in amino acids: CASSQFVVGNARMGSGNTIYF. The CDR3 DNA is TGCGCCAGCAGCCAATTCGTAGTAGGGAATGCTCGAATGGGCTCTGGAAACACCATATATTTT.